This T cell receptor (beta chain) was observed in a study of T-cell reconstitution after alpha-beta-depleted transplantation in children. This clonotype has a handful of counts. During its preparation, the TCRbeta library received unique molecular identifiers. TCRdb recomputed calls from the PCR reads with MiXCR, one row per CDR3 protein. The table lists around 25,000 distinct CDR3 sequences, around 17% of them singletons, with approximately 35% in the top ten. The V gene's germline CDR1 is MNHNY and CDR2 SVGAGI (reference sequence). The CDR3 is 10 residues long. V lost 10 bases to trimming and J lost 5 bases, with 7 bases between them.

This chain connects TRBV6-6 to TRBJ2-3; D remains ambiguous. This receptor was identified in a male patient aged 2-15 years who had a stem cell transplant for acute lymphoblastic leukemia, so the T cells may come from the graft donor. This specimen was PBMCs, mostly from graft donor cells, taken 60 days after TCRalphabeta/CD19-depleted stem cell transplant. The CDR3 DNA reads as TGTGCCACGTCCCGAGATACGCAGTATTTT. This sequence encodes CATSRDTQYF.